This T cell receptor (beta chain) was sequenced in a study of PD-L1 blockade in urothelial cancer. At the level of the study: About 90% of the roughly 29 patients were men who had bladder-origin urothelial cancer. Previous chemotherapy exposure amounted to 0 to 3 regimens for patients.

CDR1 is MNHNS, CDR2 SASEGT, per germline. J lost 0 bases, V lost 4 bases, and 5 bases had no gene match. The CDR3 extends over 16 amino acids. Sequencing was performed with immunoSEQ multiplex PCR; in TCRdb, only in-frame clones are kept and a portion is missing. The sample lists 70,000 to 90,000 clones, roughly 80% occurring once. This sample comprised PBMCs, obtained around atezolizumab (anti-PD-L1) treatment. This receptor was identified in a man in his 70s with urothelial cancer. This chain joins TRBV6-1 and TRBJ2-1; 8 positions agree with TRBD2. The CDR3 protein is CASSVSSGDSYNEQFF. CDR3 DNA sequence: TGTGCCAGCAGTGTTAGTAGCGGGGACTCCTACAATGAGCAGTTCTTC.